This is a list of T cell receptor beta chains from one sample in a study of blood T cell repertoires in COVID-19. This table comes from immunoSEQ multiplex PCR, and its TCRdb copy is limited to in-frame clones, with some not included. The sample lists approximately 280,000 clones, approximately 90% occurring once. Sequenced sample: PBMCs or T cells enriched from blood (not recorded which). These receptors were obtained from a woman aged 40 to 50 who had recovered from COVID-19. Both conserved end residues are part of each CDR3. A D gene is named only where the DNA matches it firmly. The size of a clone is reported for some rows only, either as once, few or many, or as a class for expanded clones.

D gene | CDR3 length | clone size | J gene | V gene | CDR3 protein | CDR3 DNA
TRBD1 | 14 | . | TRBJ2-7 | TRBV5-3 | CARSPRDRTYEQYF | TGTGCCAGAAGCCCTCGGGACAGAACCTACGAGCAGTACTTC
TRBD2 | 16 | once | TRBJ2-7 | TRBV7-2 | CASSLVLAGGSYEQYF | TGTGCCAGCAGCTTAGTACTAGCGGGAGGTTCCTACGAGCAGTACTTC
TRBD1 | 15 | once | TRBJ1-5 | TRBV28 | CASSFRGGGNQPQHF | TGTGCCAGCAGTTTTCGAGGGGGCGGCAATCAGCCCCAGCATTTT
. | 13 | . | TRBJ2-3 | TRBV19 | CASSPRVADTQYF | TGTGCCAGTAGCCCCAGGGTGGCAGATACGCAGTATTTT
TRBD1 | 21 | . | TRBJ2-7 | TRBV28 | CASSFALGRGGSFSEAYEQYF | TGTGCCAGCAGTTTCGCCCTAGGGAGAGGGGGCAGTTTCTCGGAGGCCTACGAGCAGTACTTC
. | 14 | . | TRBJ2-2 | TRBV7-3 | CASSTGANTGELFF | TGTGCCAGCAGCACCGGGGCGAACACCGGGGAGCTGTTTTTT
. | 14 | once | TRBJ2-7 | TRBV11-2 | CASSSLDNSDEQYF | TGTGCCAGCAGCTCCTTGGACAATTCCGACGAGCAGTACTTC
. | 16 | . | TRBJ1-5 | TRBV28 | CATIAAGGNANQPQHF | TGTGCCACCATTGCCGCCGGAGGGAACGCCAATCAGCCCCAGCATTTT
. | 14 | once | TRBJ2-7 | TRBV7-9 | CASSRGRSSYEQYF | TGTGCCAGCAGCAGAGGTCGCAGCTCCTACGAGCAGTACTTC
TRBD2 | 14 | . | TRBJ2-2 | TRBV6-5 | CASSTGLVPGELFF | TGTGCCAGCAGTACCGGACTAGTCCCCGGGGAGCTGTTTTTT
. | 13 | . | TRBJ1-2 | TRBV19 | CASSIDLEYGYTF | TGTGCCAGTAGTATAGATCTTGAGTACGGCTACACCTTC
. | 16 | . | TRBJ1-6 | TRBV18 | CASSRQANSYNSPLHF | TGTGCCAGCTCGCGTCAGGCCAACTCATATAATTCACCCCTCCACTTT
TRBD1 | 15 | . | TRBJ2-1 | TRBV15 | CATRSPGTGYNEQFF | TGTGCCACGAGAAGTCCCGGGACAGGGTACAATGAGCAGTTCTTC
. | 13 | . | TRBJ2-7 | TRBV6-2/TRBV6-3 | CASSPDRTYEQYF | TGTGCCAGCAGCCCCGACAGGACCTACGAGCAGTACTTC
TRBD2 | 15 | once | TRBJ2-4 | TRBV4-1 | CASSRQLAGEDIQYF | TGCGCCAGCAGCCGCCAACTAGCGGGAGAGGACATTCAGTACTTC
. | 13 | once | TRBJ2-7 | TRBV18 | CASSPGQPYEQYF | TGTGCCAGCTCGCCCGGACAGCCCTACGAGCAGTACTTC
. | 12 | . | TRBJ1-1 | TRBV24-1 | CATSDQNTEAFF | TGTGCCACCAGTGACCAGAACACTGAAGCTTTCTTT
. | 13 | . | TRBJ1-1 | TRBV18 | CASSPAMNTEAFF | TGTGCCAGCTCACCGGCAATGAACACTGAAGCTTTCTTT
TRBD1 | 16 | . | TRBJ1-1 | TRBV5-1 | CASSLFYRGTNTEAFF | TGCGCCAGCAGCTTGTTCTACAGGGGAACTAACACTGAAGCTTTCTTT
. | 13 | . | TRBJ2-1 | TRBV3-1/TRBV3-2 | CASSQGGVNEQFF | TGTGCCAGCAGCCAAGGGGGGGTGAATGAGCAGTTCTTC
. | 14 | once | TRBJ2-7 | TRBV7-2 | CASSLTVPSYEQYF | TGTGCCAGCAGCTTAACAGTCCCCTCCTACGAGCAGTACTTC
TRBD1 | 16 | . | TRBJ1-5 | TRBV19 | CASTSGRDRRSQPQHF | TGTGCCAGCACTTCAGGCCGGGACAGGCGGAGTCAGCCCCAGCATTTT
. | 13 | . | TRBJ2-7 | TRBV5-4 | CASSLGVVPEQYF | TGTGCCAGCAGCTTGGGAGTGGTCCCCGAGCAGTACTTC
TRBD2 | 14 | . | TRBJ2-7 | TRBV28 | CASRAGLAAFEQYF | TGTGCCAGCAGGGCGGGACTAGCGGCCTTCGAGCAGTACTTC
. | 18 | . | TRBJ1-3 | TRBV12-5 | CASGLVLMAASSGNTIYF | TGTGCTAGTGGTTTGGTACTTATGGCAGCGTCTTCTGGAAACACCATATATTTT
. | 11 | . | TRBJ2-3 | TRBV28 | CASRGADTQYF | TGTGCCAGCCGAGGTGCAGATACGCAGTATTTT
. | 12 | . | TRBJ2-1 | TRBV2 | CASRSGGNEQFF | TGTGCCAGCAGGTCCGGTGGCAATGAGCAGTTCTTC
. | 12 | . | TRBJ2-3 | TRBV12-3/TRBV12-4 | CASCRETDTQYF | TGTGCCAGCTGCCGGGAAACAGATACGCAGTATTTT
. | 13 | few | TRBJ2-7 | TRBV6-5 | CASSYEGDYEQYF | TGTGCCAGCAGTTACGAGGGGGACTACGAGCAGTACTTC
. | 15 | . | TRBJ1-6 | TRBV2 | CASSEGRQNNSPLHF | TGTGCCAGCAGTGAAGGAAGACAAAACAATTCACCCCTCCACTTT
. | 12 | . | TRBJ2-7 | TRBV28 | CASGTGSHEQYF | TGTGCCAGCGGCACAGGTTCCCACGAGCAGTACTTC
. | 13 | . | TRBJ1-1 | TRBV14 | CASSQEGGRRAFF | TGTGCCAGCAGCCAAGAGGGAGGGAGGCGGGCTTTCTTT
TRBD1 | 15 | . | TRBJ1-2 | TRBV10-3 | CAISDLQGSGYGYTF | TGTGCCATCAGTGACTTACAGGGGTCGGGCTATGGCTACACCTTC
TRBD1 | 13 | . | TRBJ1-1 | TRBV12-3/TRBV12-4 | CASSPDRGAEAFF | TGTGCCAGCAGTCCGGACAGGGGAGCTGAAGCTTTCTTT
. | 12 | . | TRBJ2-2 | TRBV15 | CATSVYTGELFF | TGTGCCACCTCTGTCTACACCGGGGAGCTGTTTTTT
. | 18 | . | TRBJ2-3 | TRBV6-2/TRBV6-3 | CASSSPGKAEKSTDTQYF | TGTGCCAGCAGTTCCCCGGGGAAAGCGGAGAAAAGCACAGATACGCAGTATTTT
. | 13 | . | TRBJ2-7 | TRBV12-3/TRBV12-4 | CASRAQGSYEQYF | TGTGCCAGCAGGGCACAGGGCTCCTACGAGCAGTACTTC
TRBD2 | 15 | . | TRBJ2-3 | TRBV6-5 | CASRPGTRNGDTQYF | TGTGCCAGCCGCCCGGGGACTAGAAACGGTGATACGCAGTATTTT
. | 15 | . | TRBJ1-6 | TRBV28 | CASSPPGHDGSPLHF | TGTGCCAGCAGTCCCCCTGGACATGATGGATCACCCCTCCACTTT
. | 14 | . | TRBJ2-4 | TRBV3-1/TRBV3-2 | CASSPTDGWNIQYF | TGTGCCAGCAGCCCGACAGACGGCTGGAACATTCAGTACTTC
TRBD2 | 15 | many | TRBJ2-3 | TRBV5-1 | CASSLPRDYTDTQYF | TGCGCCAGCAGCTTGCCCCGGGACTACACAGATACGCAGTATTTT
TRBD1 | 11 | . | TRBJ2-1 | TRBV10-2 | CASKTGNEQFF | TGCGCCAGCAAGACAGGGAATGAGCAGTTCTTC